These 20 T cell receptor beta chains were sequenced from one sample in a study of PD-1 blockade in classical Hodgkin lymphoma. Specified time point: newly diagnosed, previously untreated cHL patient sample. TCRdb's table, derived via immunoSEQ multiplex PCR, lists solely in-frame clones and lacks some. The sample yields roughly 32,000 clones, 94% seen once. Sequenced input: peripheral blood mononuclear cells (PBMCs). Every receptor here comes from a human donor with classical Hodgkin lymphoma.

This chain joins TRBV7-8 and TRBJ2-5; D ambiguous. V lost 6 bases and J 5 bases, leaving 10 bases between the germline ends. This CDR3 comprises 12 residues. The germline V gene has CDR1 SGHVS and CDR2 FQNEAQ. The CDR3 bases are TGTGCCAGCAGTCGGCGGTTGGAGACCCAGTACTTC. Translation gives CASSRRLETQYF.

The chain uses TRBV19 and TRBJ2-7; D is uncertain. The ends were cut back, 8 bases at V and 4 bases at J, with 18 bases in the middle. The CDR3 loop spans 14 amino acids. Germline CDR1 and CDR2: LNHDA and SQIVND (reference sequence). CDR3 residues: CASPHRAFTYEQYF. The DNA of the CDR3 is TGTGCCAGTCCTCATAGAGCCTTTACGTACGAGCAGTACTTC.

The chain carries TRBV5-4 and TRBJ2-1; 7 bases are shared with TRBD2. This CDR3 has 14 residues. Trimming removed 0 bases from V and 7 bases from J; junction bases left unmatched: 4. Germline CDR1 SGHNT, CDR2 YYREEE (reference sequence). The CDR3 loop is CASSLEASGNEQFF. For the CDR3, the DNA is TGTGCCAGCAGCTTGGAGGCTAGCGGAAATGAGCAGTTCTTC.

The V and J genes are TRBV5-6 and TRBJ2-1, with TRBD2 matching 8 bases. Germline trimming cut 0 bases from V and 7 bases from J; bases unmatched to any gene: 6. CDR3 length: 15 amino acids. Germline values: CDR1 SGHDT, CDR2 YYEEEE. The CDR3 sequence is CASSLETSGENEQFF. CDR3 coding DNA: TGTGCCAGCAGCTTGGAAACTAGCGGAGAAAATGAGCAGTTCTTC. Full variable domain (remainder filled in from reference TRBV5-6 and TRBJ2-1): DAGVTQSPTHLIKTRGQQVTLRCSPKSGHDTVSWYQQALGQGPQFIFQYYEEEERQRGNFPDRFSGHQFPNYSSELNVNALLLGDSALYLCASSLETSGENEQFFGPGTRLTVL.

This chain uses TRBV5-1 with TRBJ1-6; 7 bases line up with TRBD1. The CDR3 covers 14 residues. Germline V CDR1 and CDR2: SGHRS, YFSETQ. Trimming removed 0 bases from V and 6 bases from J; junction bases left unmatched: 0. The CDR3 loop is CASSLGTGNSPLHF. In DNA form, the CDR3 reads TGCGCCAGCAGCTTGGGGACAGGTAATTCACCCCTCCACTTT.

Only a few counts were recorded for this clone. The chain has TRBV27 and TRBJ2-7; D possibly corresponds to TRBD2 (5 bases). The V gene's germline CDR1 is MNHEY and CDR2 SMNVEV (reference sequence). V lost 0 bases, J lost 0 bases, and 6 bases lay in between. The CDR3 is 14 amino acids. The CDR3 DNA reads as TGTGCCAGCAGTTTATCGGGGAGCTCCTACGAGCAGTACTTC. The encoded protein is CASSLSGSSYEQYF.

The chain uses TRBV7-2 and TRBJ1-6; D remains unclear. Trimming cost V 6 bases and J 10 bases, with 7 bases left between them. The CDR3 runs to 11 residues. From germline, CDR1 is SGHTA and CDR2 FQGNSA. CDR3 coding DNA: TGTGCCAGCAGAAACGGGTCACCCCTCCACTTT. This encodes CASRNGSPLHF.

The V call is TRBV27, the J call TRBJ2-5, with 8 positions matching TRBD1. J lost 5 bases, V lost 9 bases, and 5 bases had no gene match. The CDR3 covers 12 residues. The germline CDR1 and CDR2 sequences are MNHEY and SMNVEV (reference sequence). The CDR3 DNA reads as TGTGCCAGTTGGACAGGGAGGGAGACCCAGTACTTC. Translating it yields CASWTGRETQYF.

The genes are TRBV23-1 and TRBJ2-3; 8 bases map to TRBD1. TRBV23-1 is flagged as an ORF with uncertain function. The CDR3 length is 16 residues. The J segment lost 0 bases and the V segment lost 4 bases, leaving 6 bases of the junction unmatched. The CDR3 DNA reads as TGCGCCAGCAGTCCCGGGACAGGCCATAGCACAGATACGCAGTATTTT. It encodes CASSPGTGHSTDTQYF.

This rearrangement joins TRBV5-4 to TRBJ1-1; no reliable D call. The CDR3 extends over 17 amino acids. From germline, CDR1 is SGHNT and CDR2 YYREEE (reference sequence). V lost 1 base to trimming and J lost 3 bases, with 19 bases between them. CDR3 sequence: CASSLSHYWPKDTEAFF. In DNA, the CDR3 is TGTGCCAGCAGCTTGAGTCATTATTGGCCTAAGGACACTGAAGCTTTCTTT.

CDR3 in amino acids: CASSLGTASYEQYF. The CDR3 DNA sequence: TGTGCCAGCAGCTTGGGGACTGCCTCCTACGAGCAGTACTTC. This chain connects TRBV11-2 to TRBJ2-7; a weak D match, TRBD2 (6 bases). The CDR3 has 14 amino acids. The ends were cut back, 3 bases at V and 0 bases at J, with 9 bases in the middle. CDR1 SGHAT and CDR2 FQNNGV come from the germline V gene.

The V and J genes are TRBV5-6 and TRBJ2-5, with D hard to call. Deletions cut 4 bases from V and 5 bases from J, with 15 bases between. Germline V gene data show CDR1 as SGHDT and CDR2 as YYEEEE. CDR3 length: 14 amino acids. The CDR3 DNA is TGTGCCAGCAGCAGGGATTTGAGTTCGGAGACCCAGTACTTC. Its protein is CASSRDLSSETQYF.

J is TRBJ2-3 and V is TRBV25-1; 7 bases are shared with TRBD1. The CDR3 covers 14 residues. Germline lookup yields CDR1 MGHDK and CDR2 SYGVNS. The V gene end was trimmed by 4 bases and the J gene end by 6 bases; junction bases not matched to a gene: 7. The CDR3 sequence: CASSAKTGIDTQYF. The DNA for the CDR3 is TGTGCCAGCAGTGCCAAGACAGGGATCGATACGCAGTATTTT.

The chain combines TRBV7-9 with TRBJ2-7; D possibly corresponds to TRBD1 (6 bases). Germline loops: CDR1 SEHNR, CDR2 FQNEAQ (reference sequence). The V gene lost 1 base and the J gene lost 2 bases, with 6 bases spanning the gap. The CDR3 covers 13 residues. In DNA, the CDR3 is TGTGCCAGCAGCTTAGAGGGGGCCTACGAGCAGTACTTC. It yields the protein CASSLEGAYEQYF.

The gene calls are TRBV9 and TRBJ2-1, with D tentatively TRBD1 (5 bases). The ends were cut back, 0 bases at V and 3 bases at J, with 7 bases in the middle. There are 14 residues in the CDR3. Per germline, CDR1 SGDLS and CDR2 YYNGEE. The CDR3 spells CASSVAGYYNEQFF. CDR3 nucleotide sequence: TGTGCCAGCAGCGTAGCAGGGTACTACAATGAGCAGTTCTTC.

The chain links TRBV7-2 to TRBJ1-5, with 7 bases fitting TRBD1. CDR3 size: 14 residues. The V gene's germline CDR1 is SGHTA and CDR2 FQGNSA. V trimming: 5 bases; J trimming: 5 bases; junction bases outside the gene matches: 6. CDR3 DNA sequence: TGTGCCAGCAGCCCGGGACAGAGTTATCAGCCCCAGCATTTT. The encoded protein is CASSPGQSYQPQHF.

The rearrangement links TRBV5-1 to TRBJ2-3; TRBD2 agrees at 9 bases. The germline V gene encodes CDR1 SGHRS and CDR2 YFSETQ. Trimming removed 2 bases from V and 4 bases from J; junction bases left unmatched: 8. The CDR3 sequence is 16 residues long. CDR3 in amino acids: CASSFPLAGQSDTQYF. DNA of the CDR3: TGCGCCAGCAGCTTTCCCCTAGCGGGGCAATCAGATACGCAGTATTTT.

The chain has TRBV13 and TRBJ1-3; D unresolved. V lost 5 bases to trimming and J lost 9 bases, with 14 bases between them. This CDR3 is built from 13 residues. The germline CDR1 and CDR2 sequences are PRHDT and FYEKMQ (reference sequence). The CDR3 region has the DNA TGTGCCAGCAGCACCACCTTGGGTGGCACCATATATTTT. Translation gives CASSTTLGGTIYF.

V and J are TRBV19 and TRBJ1-1, with no clear D. The CDR3 has 12 residues. Deletions cut 7 bases from V and 8 bases from J, with 14 bases between. Germline V lookup: CDR1 LNHDA, CDR2 SQIVND (reference sequence). The CDR3 here is CASTPVGGEAFF. CDR3 sequence (DNA): TGTGCCAGTACCCCCGTTGGAGGGGAAGCTTTCTTT.

The rearrangement joins TRBV5-1 to TRBJ2-1; D gene ambiguous. Looked up from germline, CDR1 is SGHRS and CDR2 is YFSETQ. CDR3 size: 13 residues. Trimming took off 0 bases at V and 15 bases at J, with 16 bases between the two ends. CDR3: CASSLDLLGLRFF. The CDR3, as DNA: TGCGCCAGCAGCTTGGACCTTTTGGGGTTGAGGTTCTTC.